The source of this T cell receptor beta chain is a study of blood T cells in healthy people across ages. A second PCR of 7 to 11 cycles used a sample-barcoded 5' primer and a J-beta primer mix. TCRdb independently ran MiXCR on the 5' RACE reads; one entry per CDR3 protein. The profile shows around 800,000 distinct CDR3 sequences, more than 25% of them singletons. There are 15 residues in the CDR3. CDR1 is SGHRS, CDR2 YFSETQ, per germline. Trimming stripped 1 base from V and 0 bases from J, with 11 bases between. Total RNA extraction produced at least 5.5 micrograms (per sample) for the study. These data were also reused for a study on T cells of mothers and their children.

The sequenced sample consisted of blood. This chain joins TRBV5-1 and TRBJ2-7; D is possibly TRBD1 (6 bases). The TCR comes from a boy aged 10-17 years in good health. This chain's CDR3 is CASSLQQGNSYEQYF. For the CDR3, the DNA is TGCGCCAGCAGCTTGCAACAGGGAAACTCCTACGAGCAGTACTTC. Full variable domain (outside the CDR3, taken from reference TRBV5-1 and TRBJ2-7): KAGVTQTPRYLIKTRGQQVTLSCSPISGHRSVSWYQQTPGQGLQFLFEYFSETQRNKGNFPGRFSGRQFSNSRSEMNVSTLELGDSALYLCASSLQQGNSYEQYFGPGTRLTVT.